The 3 T cell receptor beta chains listed next were all sequenced from one sample in a study of blood T cell repertoires in COVID-19 (dated by TCRdb to about 2020). The library was obtained by the immunoSEQ multiplex PCR assay. TCRdb retrieved this table from immuneACCESS and kept in-frame rearrangements only. Not all clones are present; in checked studies, unresolved V genes account for under half, and no reason is known for the remainder. For this sample the table gives roughly 260,000 clones, of which 86% were detected only once. The leading ten clones occupy approximately 2.6% of the sample. The sequenced material came from PBMCs or T cells enriched from blood (not recorded which). Receptor source: a woman aged 18-29 years who had recovered from COVID-19.

This clone was recorded a few times. This chain joins TRBV7-9 and TRBJ1-1, with D possibly being TRBD1 (5 bases). Germline-derived CDR1 and CDR2 are SEHNR and FQNEAQ (reference sequence). Trimming shortened V by 4 bases and J by 1 base, and 19 bases separated the two germline ends. The CDR3 totals 17 residues. The CDR3 is CASSSLLGGSRNTEAFF. The CDR3 DNA is TGTGCCAGCAGCTCGCTGCTTGGGGGGTCAAGGAACACTGAAGCTTTCTTT.

Remarks on this clone: Other DNA sequences from this sample encode an identical CDR3 as well. J is TRBJ2-7 and V is TRBV28; D is undetermined. Per germline, CDR1 MDHEN and CDR2 SYDVKM. The CDR3 totals 11 residues. Trimming took off 3 bases at V and 3 bases at J, with 3 bases between the two ends. The CDR3 region has the DNA TGTGCCAGCAGTTTCCTCTACGAGCAGTACTTC. Translation gives CASSFLYEQYF.

The chain carries TRBV4-1 and TRBJ2-7; D is possibly TRBD2 (5 bases). The germline V gene has CDR1 MGHRA and CDR2 YSYEKL. This CDR3 has 14 amino acids. V was clipped by 4 bases and J by 3 bases, with 13 bases between them. CDR3 DNA: TGCGCCAGCAGCCCTTACCAGCGGAACTACGAGCAGTACTTC. It is translated as CASSPYQRNYEQYF.